The 22 T cell receptor beta chains listed next were all sequenced from one sample in a study of identical twins. TCRdb re-called the 5' RACE reads with MiXCR, one entry per CDR3 protein. Of roughly 350,000 distinct CDR3 sequences in the sample, roughly an eighth were seen once. The same sample was also studied in work on yellow fever vaccine responses in identical twins.

The sample was CD8+ T cells sorted from blood. The receptors shown here come from a woman under 30 in good health.

This clonotype has only a few counts. V usage is TRBV4-1 and J usage is TRBJ1-2; D uncertain. Between the trimmed V and J ends, which lost 1 base and 7 bases, there was a span of 16 bases. Looked up from germline, CDR1 is MGHRA and CDR2 is YSYEKL. The CDR3 totals 15 residues. Written as DNA, the CDR3 is TGCGCCAGCAGCCAAGGGTATGTGGCAGACCCTGGCTACACCTTC. Its translation: CASSQGYVADPGYTF.

The V call is TRBV7-9, the J call TRBJ1-5; TRBD1 might be the D (5 bases). The CDR3 consists of 16 residues. Looked up from germline, CDR1 is SEHNR and CDR2 is FQNEAQ (reference sequence). V lost 5 bases and J lost 1, with 15 bases in between. The CDR3 sequence: CASSPEGPTSNQPQHF. CDR3 bases: TGTGCCAGCAGCCCAGAGGGACCTACGAGCAATCAGCCCCAGCATTTT. Together with reference TRBV7-9 and TRBJ1-5, the CDR3 gives the full variable domain: DTGVSQNPRHKITKRGQNVTFRCDPISEHNRLYWYRQTLGQGPEFLTYFQNEAQLEKSRLLSDRFSAERPKGSFSTLEIQRTEQGDSAMYLCASSPEGPTSNQPQHFGDGTRLSIL.

The rearrangement links TRBV20-1 to TRBJ1-6; perhaps TRBD1 as D (6 bases). Germline assignment: CDR1 DFQATT and CDR2 SNEGSKA (reference sequence). Trimming shortened V by 6 bases and J by 6 bases, and 6 bases separated the two germline ends. The CDR3 is 11 amino acids. The DNA of the CDR3 is TGCAGTGCCAGGGGTAATTCACCCCTCCACTTT. Its protein product is CSARGNSPLHF.

J is TRBJ1-2 and V is TRBV12-3 or TRBV12-4, with D possibly matching TRBD1 (6 bases). This CDR3 has 11 amino acids. The V gene lost 6 bases and the J gene lost 7 bases, with 9 bases spanning the gap. The CDR3 coding sequence is TGTGCCAGCAGCCCAGGGGTTGGCTACACCTTC. Protein: CASSPGVGYTF.

The V gene is TRBV20-1, the J gene TRBJ2-3, with D tentatively TRBD2 (5 bases). The CDR3 extends over 16 amino acids. Germline V lookup: CDR1 DFQATT, CDR2 SNEGSKA (reference sequence). V lost 0 bases and J lost 0, with 13 bases in between. The CDR3 loop reads CSARDGVGHSTDTQYF. The CDR3 bases are TGCAGTGCTAGAGACGGGGTTGGCCACAGCACAGATACGCAGTATTTT.

The chain employs TRBV20-1 and TRBJ2-7; TRBD2 matches 7 bases. CDR1 and CDR2 from the germline V gene are DFQATT and SNEGSKA (reference sequence). The V and J ends lost 0 bases and 2 bases, in that order; junction bases with no gene match: 16. The CDR3 has 18 residues. CDR3 coding DNA: TGCAGTGCTAGAGATCGCGATTCGGGCGAGCGGGACGCCTACGAGCAGTACGTC. Protein product: CSARDRDSGERDAYEQYV.

The J gene is TRBJ2-1, the V gene TRBV20-1, with D possibly matching TRBD1 (5 bases). Trimming shortened V by 4 bases and J by 4 bases, and 17 bases separated the two germline ends. This CDR3 contains 15 residues. CDR1 and CDR2 (germline): DFQATT, SNEGSKA (reference sequence). CDR3 DNA sequence: TGCAGTGCTATAAGGAAAAAAGGGGATTACAATGAGCAGTTCTTC. Protein sequence: CSAIRKKGDYNEQFF.

This clonotype showed up many times. V gene TRBV6-1 combines with J gene TRBJ2-3; D might be TRBD2 (6 bases). Germline-derived CDR1 and CDR2 are MNHNS and SASEGT. The CDR3 sequence is 15 residues long. Deletions cut 2 bases from V and 8 bases from J, with 17 bases between. The CDR3 nucleotides are TGTGCCAGCAGTGAATTGGCGGCGTTGGGAGGTACGCAGTATTTT. This codes for CASSELAALGGTQYF.

This chain links TRBV14 with TRBJ2-1, with D possibly matching TRBD1 (6 bases). The V end was cut by 4 bases, the J end by 8 bases, with 12 bases between. The CDR3 covers 13 residues. CDR1 and CDR2 (germline): SGHDN, FVKESK. CDR3 coding DNA: TGTGCCAGCAGCCGAAACAGGGCCGATGAGCAGTTCTTC. This codes for CASSRNRADEQFF.

V usage is TRBV15 and J usage is TRBJ2-7; 8 nucleotides align to TRBD2. Looked up from germline, CDR1 is LNHNV and CDR2 is YYDKDF (reference sequence). The length of the CDR3 is 16 residues. V lost 2 bases to trimming and J lost 3 bases; unmatched junction nucleotides: 9. CDR3 sequence (DNA): TGTGCCACCAGCAGAACTACGGCGGGAGGAATCTACGAGCAGTACTTC. This translates into CATSRTTAGGIYEQYF.

This clonotype has a count of ten or more. The chain combines TRBV5-5 with TRBJ2-2, with 8 bases fitting TRBD2. V trimming: 6 bases; J trimming: 1 base; junction bases outside the gene matches: 8. There are 16 residues in the CDR3. The germline V gene encodes CDR1 SGHKS and CDR2 YYEKEE (reference sequence). Here the CDR3 reads CASTPEREKNTGELFF. The CDR3, as DNA: TGTGCCAGCACCCCCGAGCGGGAGAAGAACACCGGGGAGCTGTTTTTT.

This clonotype was recorded a few times. The chain is built from TRBV27 and TRBJ2-3, with TRBD2 identical over 9 bases. V trimming: 5 bases; J trimming: 1 base; junction bases outside the gene matches: 4. CDR1 is MNHEY and CDR2 is SMNVEV in the germline V gene (reference sequence). This CDR3 is built from 15 residues. CDR3 region: CASSDLAGRTDTQYF. The CDR3 DNA follows: TGTGCCAGCAGTGATCTAGCGGGACGCACAGATACGCAGTATTTT.

This clonotype appeared a few times. The chain uses TRBV14 and TRBJ2-3, with 7 bases identical to TRBD2. Trimming cost V 0 bases and J 4 bases; bases outside gene matches: 4. This CDR3 has 15 amino acids. Per germline, CDR1 SGHDN and CDR2 FVKESK. For the CDR3, the DNA is TGTGCCAGCAGCCAAGACGCGGGAGCAGCAGATACGCAGTATTTT. It yields the protein CASSQDAGAADTQYF.

The rearrangement uses TRBV12-5 and TRBJ1-4; no firm D call. Trimming cost V 5 bases and J 3 bases, with 10 bases left between them. This CDR3 comprises 14 residues. Germline V CDR1 and CDR2: LGHNT, FRNRAP. Written as DNA, the CDR3 is TGTGCTAGTGGTCCCCCCGGTGCTAATGAAAAACTGTTTTTT. It yields the protein CASGPPGANEKLFF.

The chain is built from TRBV7-2 and TRBJ2-1, with D uncertain. Germline CDR1 and CDR2: SGHTA and FQGNSA. This CDR3 region has 16 residues. V was trimmed by 4 bases and J by 7 bases, leaving 20 bases between them. The CDR3 spells CASSSTIRGARNEQFF. The CDR3 DNA is TGTGCCAGCAGCTCAACAATAAGAGGTGCACGGAATGAGCAGTTCTTC.

The V call is TRBV18, the J call TRBJ2-1, with 7 bases identical to TRBD2. The germline CDR1 and CDR2 sequences are KGHSH and LQKENI. The CDR3 runs 16 residues. V shed 0 bases, J shed 7 bases, and the junction held 9 bases outside the gene matches. The chain's CDR3 is CASSPPAGREWNEQFF. In DNA form, the CDR3 reads TGTGCCAGCTCACCACCGGCGGGGCGGGAGTGGAATGAGCAGTTCTTC.

This clonotype was seen ten or more times. This chain uses TRBV7-9 with TRBJ1-5, with TRBD1 matching over 7 bases. This CDR3 contains 15 residues. The germline gives CDR1 SEHNR, CDR2 FQNEAQ (reference sequence). J lost 5 bases, V lost 1 base, and 5 bases had no gene match. Written as DNA, the CDR3 is TGTGCCAGCAGCTTAGGACAGGGTCTAGATCAGCCCCAGCATTTT. Protein sequence: CASSLGQGLDQPQHF.

This clonotype was recorded a few times. The chain combines TRBV7-9 with TRBJ2-5; TRBD1 is a possible D gene (6 bases). The V and J ends lost 5 bases and 5 bases respectively, with 21 bases between them. Germline CDR1 and CDR2: SEHNR and FQNEAQ (reference sequence). The CDR3 is 16 residues long. The DNA for the CDR3 is TGTGCCAGCAGCCCGACTGCAGGGGATGGTTGGGAGACCCAGTACTTC. Protein sequence: CASSPTAGDGWETQYF. Filled out from reference TRBV7-9 and TRBJ2-5, the complete variable domain reads DTGVSQNPRHKITKRGQNVTFRCDPISEHNRLYWYRQTLGQGPEFLTYFQNEAQLEKSRLLSDRFSAERPKGSFSTLEIQRTEQGDSAMYLCASSPTAGDGWETQYFGPGTRLLVL.

This clonotype was detected ten times or more. The chain combines TRBV20-1 with TRBJ1-1; a weak D match, TRBD1 (6 bases). Germline V gene sequence: CDR1 DFQATT, CDR2 SNEGSKA (reference sequence). This CDR3 has 13 amino acids. V was trimmed by 0 bases and J by 5 bases, leaving 10 bases between them. As DNA, the CDR3 is TGCAGTGCTAGAGACAGGGGAGAAACTGAAGCTTTCTTT. This encodes CSARDRGETEAFF.

This clonotype has just one count. The chain's CDR3 is CASTRLAGEGEQFF. The CDR3 region has the DNA TGTGCCAGCACCCGACTAGCGGGAGAAGGTGAGCAGTTCTTC. This sequence joins TRBV7-9 and TRBJ2-1; 12 nucleotides align to TRBD2. V lost 7 bases, J lost 9 bases, and 7 bases stayed unmatched. The CDR3 loop spans 14 amino acids. The germline V gene has CDR1 SEHNR and CDR2 FQNEAQ (reference sequence).

The J gene is TRBJ2-7, the V gene TRBV5-6; 9 bases map to TRBD1. Germline lookup yields CDR1 SGHDT and CDR2 YYEEEE. After removal of 1 base from V and 1 base from J, the junction contained 6 bases not matched to a gene. The CDR3 is 16 residues long. The CDR3 is CASSLSRTGASYEQYV. CDR3 nucleotides: TGTGCCAGCAGCTTGTCCCGGACAGGGGCTTCCTACGAGCAGTACGTC.

This clonotype was observed a few times. The V call is TRBV4-1, the J call TRBJ2-5; tentatively, D is TRBD2 (6 bases). The CDR3 covers 15 residues. Per germline, CDR1 MGHRA and CDR2 YSYEKL. The germline V and J ends were trimmed by 3 bases and 0 bases, with 11 bases remaining between them. The CDR3 DNA reads as TGCGCCAGCAGCCAGGCCGGACTAAACCAAGAGACCCAGTACTTC. As protein: CASSQAGLNQETQYF.